The 2 T cell receptor beta chains presented below share a single source sample, sequenced in a study of response to subunit inactivated influenza vaccine. MiXCR was run by TCRdb on the RT-PCR reads, yielding one entry per CDR3 protein. Seen here are 200,000 to 300,000 distinct CDR3 sequences, over 9% observed once, and the top ten hold about 7.8%. Here the sequenced sample was non-naive T cells sorted from PBMCs, taken less than 15 days before vaccination. These TCRs come from a man aged 45 to 65 who received an inactivated influenza vaccine.

This clonotype was seen more than once but under ten times. The chain recombines TRBV6-2 or TRBV6-3 with TRBJ1-5; D gene ambiguous. There are 13 residues in the CDR3. Germline lookup yields CDR1 MNHEY and CDR2 SVGEGT. The V gene lost 5 bases and the J gene lost 5 bases, with 10 bases spanning the gap. CDR3 protein: CASSRDYYQPQHF. CDR3 coding DNA: TGTGCCAGCAGTCGCGATTATTATCAGCCCCAGCATTTT.

V gene TRBV2 combines with J gene TRBJ2-5; D is possibly TRBD1 (5 bases). The CDR3 sequence is 13 residues long. Germline V gene sequence: CDR1 SNHLY, CDR2 FYNNEI. The germline V and J ends were trimmed by 7 bases and 5 bases, with 14 bases remaining between them. Here the CDR3 DNA reads TGTGCCAGCACTAGGGGCTCGGGTGAGACCCAGTACTTC. This encodes CASTRGSGETQYF.